The 12 T cell receptor beta chains below all came from one sample that was sequenced in a study of cytomegalovirus exposure and HLA in healthy donors. The PCR was carried out with 60 Vbeta primers and 13 Jbeta primers. TCRdb keeps only in-frame clones here, not all; method: immunoSEQ multiplex PCR. The table has 95,000 to 150,000 clones, about 81% seen once; the top ten hold around 1%. The material sequenced was PBMCs. These receptors were taken from a woman aged 30 to 39 in good health and CMV-seronegative.

V and J are TRBV14 and TRBJ1-1, with TRBD1 as a possible D gene (5 bases). Germline V gene data show CDR1 as SGHDN and CDR2 as FVKESK. This CDR3 has 13 residues. Trimming pared 3 bases from V and 5 bases from J, leaving 10 bases between. The DNA of the CDR3 is TGTGCCAGCAGCCAGACCGCAGGGACTGAAGCTTTCTTT. Amino acids: CASSQTAGTEAFF. The whole variable domain, remainder taken from reference TRBV14 and TRBJ1-1, is EAGVTQFPSHSVIEKGQTVTLRCDPISGHDNLYWYRRVMGKEIKFLLHFVKESKQDESGMPNNRFLAERTGGTYSTLKVQPAELEDSGVYFCASSQTAGTEAFFGQGTRLTVV.

The chain employs TRBV5-4 and TRBJ2-2; a weak D match, TRBD1 (6 bases). V was shortened by 0 bases and J by 2 bases, with 8 bases between the two germline ends. In germline, CDR1 is SGHNT, CDR2 YYREEE (reference sequence). This CDR3 has 15 amino acids. The CDR3: CASSLAGGNTGELFF. CDR3 nucleotide sequence: TGTGCCAGCAGCTTGGCTGGGGGCAACACCGGGGAGCTGTTTTTT.

The rearrangement links TRBV9 to TRBJ1-2; D possibly corresponds to TRBD1 (5 bases). The germline V and J ends were trimmed by 5 bases and 3 bases, with 11 bases remaining between them. Germline-derived CDR1 and CDR2 are SGDLS and YYNGEE. The CDR3 length is 13 residues. CDR3 DNA: TGTGCCAGCAGTCCAGGAGGGGACTATGGCTACACCTTC. This gives the protein CASSPGGDYGYTF. The whole variable domain, filled in from reference TRBV9 and TRBJ1-2, reads DSGVTQTPKHLITATGQRVTLRCSPRSGDLSVYWYQQSLDQGLQFLIQYYNGEERAKGNILERFSAQQFPDLHSELNLSSLELGDSALYFCASSPGGDYGYTFGSGTRLTVV.

On this clone itself: This same CDR3 is encoded by further DNA sequences in the sample. J is TRBJ2-3 and V is TRBV18; D ambiguous. Trimming took off 2 bases at V and 5 bases at J, with 8 bases between the two ends. Germline CDR1 and CDR2: KGHSH and LQKENI. This CDR3 comprises 13 residues. CDR3 in amino acids: CASSPTNGDTQYF. The CDR3 DNA reads TGTGCCAGCTCACCAACCAACGGAGATACGCAGTATTTT.

This chain's CDR3 is CASSQVTSGTDTQYF. CDR3 sequence (DNA): TGCGCCAGCAGTCAGGTGACTAGCGGCACAGATACGCAGTATTTT. This rearrangement joins TRBV5-1 to TRBJ2-3; 8 positions agree with TRBD2. The CDR3 loop spans 15 amino acids. After removal of 5 bases from V and 1 base from J, the junction contained 6 bases not matched to a gene. Germline V CDR1 and CDR2: SGHRS, YFSETQ.

J is TRBJ2-7 and V is TRBV6-1; possibly TRBD2 for D (6 bases). Germline-derived CDR1 and CDR2 are MNHNS and SASEGT. The CDR3 has 15 residues. V shed 6 bases and J shed 0 bases, with 15 bases lying between them. CDR3 region: CASRDGTSSSYEQYF. CDR3 bases: TGTGCCAGCAGAGACGGGACTTCCAGCTCCTACGAGCAGTACTTC.

V is TRBV5-1 and J is TRBJ2-7, with 8 bases aligning to TRBD2. With V trimmed by 4 bases and J by 5 bases, 8 bases remained unmatched. The V gene's germline CDR1 is SGHRS and CDR2 YFSETQ. CDR3 length: 14 residues. The CDR3 loop is CASSPIAGRDEQYF. The CDR3 bases are TGCGCCAGCAGCCCGATAGCGGGAAGGGACGAGCAGTACTTC.

The chain joins TRBV5-6 to TRBJ2-7; 14 positions agree with TRBD2. Germline CDR1 reads SGHDT; CDR2 reads YYEEEE. This CDR3 comprises 17 residues. V trimming: 4 bases; J trimming: 2 bases; junction bases outside the gene matches: 8. The CDR3 DNA follows: TGTGCCAGCAGCCGGACTAGCGGGAGGCCCGCCACCTACGAGCAGTACTTC. This codes for CASSRTSGRPATYEQYF.

The chain joins TRBV7-9 to TRBJ2-3; 12 positions agree with TRBD2. CDR3 length: 17 residues. Germline trimming cut 6 bases from V and 4 bases from J; bases unmatched to any gene: 11. CDR1 SEHNR and CDR2 FQNEAQ come from the germline V gene (reference sequence). The DNA for the CDR3 is TGTGCCAGCAGTCGCGGACTAGCGGGAACGAGAGCAGATACGCAGTATTTT. This sequence encodes CASSRGLAGTRADTQYF.

The chain recombines TRBV5-1 with TRBJ2-5; 11 nucleotides line up with TRBD2. Looked up from germline, CDR1 is SGHRS and CDR2 is YFSETQ. The CDR3 runs 14 residues. J gave up 1 base and V 5 bases, and 1 base lay outside the gene matches. CDR3 sequence reads: CASRTSGGQETQYF. Written as DNA, the CDR3 is TGCGCCAGCAGAACTAGCGGGGGCCAAGAGACCCAGTACTTC. Together with reference TRBV5-1 and TRBJ2-5, the CDR3 gives the full variable domain: KAGVTQTPRYLIKTRGQQVTLSCSPISGHRSVSWYQQTPGQGLQFLFEYFSETQRNKGNFPGRFSGRQFSNSRSEMNVSTLELGDSALYLCASRTSGGQETQYFGPGTRLLVL.

The rearrangement links TRBV9 to TRBJ1-3; D unclear. The germline V gene encodes CDR1 SGDLS and CDR2 YYNGEE. CDR3 size: 14 residues. Between the trimmed V and J ends, which lost 4 bases and 0 bases, there was a span of 8 bases. The CDR3 here is CASSSSGSGNTIYF. The DNA of the CDR3 is TGTGCCAGCAGCTCCAGCGGCTCTGGAAACACCATATATTTT.

V and J are TRBV4-1 and TRBJ2-7, with TRBD1 as a possible D gene (5 bases). V lost 1 base and J 4 bases, leaving 11 bases between the germline ends. Germline CDR1 MGHRA, CDR2 YSYEKL. CDR3 length equals 14 residues. The CDR3 region is CASSQGPRVYEQYF. CDR3 nucleotide sequence: TGCGCCAGCAGCCAAGGGCCCAGGGTTTACGAGCAGTACTTC.